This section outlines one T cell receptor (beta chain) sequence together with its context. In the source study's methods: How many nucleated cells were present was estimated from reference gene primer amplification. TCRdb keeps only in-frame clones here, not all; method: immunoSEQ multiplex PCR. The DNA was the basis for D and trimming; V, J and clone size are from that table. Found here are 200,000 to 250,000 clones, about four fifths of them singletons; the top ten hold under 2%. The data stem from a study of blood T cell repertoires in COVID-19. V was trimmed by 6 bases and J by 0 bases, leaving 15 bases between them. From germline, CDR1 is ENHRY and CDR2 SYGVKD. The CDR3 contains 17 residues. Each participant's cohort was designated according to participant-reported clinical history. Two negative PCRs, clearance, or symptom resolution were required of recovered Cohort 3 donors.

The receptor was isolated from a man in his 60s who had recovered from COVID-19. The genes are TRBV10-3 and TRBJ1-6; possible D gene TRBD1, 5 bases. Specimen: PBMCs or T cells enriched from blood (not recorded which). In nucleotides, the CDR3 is TGTGCCATCAGCCCCGGGACTTCCAGCTCCTATAATTCACCCCTCCACTTT. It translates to CAISPGTSSSYNSPLHF.